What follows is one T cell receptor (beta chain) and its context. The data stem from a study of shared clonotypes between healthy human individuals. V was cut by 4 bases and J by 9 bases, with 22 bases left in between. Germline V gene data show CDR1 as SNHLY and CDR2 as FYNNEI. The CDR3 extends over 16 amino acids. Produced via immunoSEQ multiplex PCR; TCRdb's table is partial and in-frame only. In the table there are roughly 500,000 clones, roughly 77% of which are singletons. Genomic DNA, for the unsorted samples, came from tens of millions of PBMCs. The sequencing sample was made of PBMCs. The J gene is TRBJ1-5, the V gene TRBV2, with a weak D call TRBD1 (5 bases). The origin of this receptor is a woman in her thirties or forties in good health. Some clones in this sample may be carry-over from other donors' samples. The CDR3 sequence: CASSGESRGGGGPQHF. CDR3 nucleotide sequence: TGTGCCAGCAGTGGGGAGAGTCGGGGAGGTGGGGGGCCCCAGCATTTT.